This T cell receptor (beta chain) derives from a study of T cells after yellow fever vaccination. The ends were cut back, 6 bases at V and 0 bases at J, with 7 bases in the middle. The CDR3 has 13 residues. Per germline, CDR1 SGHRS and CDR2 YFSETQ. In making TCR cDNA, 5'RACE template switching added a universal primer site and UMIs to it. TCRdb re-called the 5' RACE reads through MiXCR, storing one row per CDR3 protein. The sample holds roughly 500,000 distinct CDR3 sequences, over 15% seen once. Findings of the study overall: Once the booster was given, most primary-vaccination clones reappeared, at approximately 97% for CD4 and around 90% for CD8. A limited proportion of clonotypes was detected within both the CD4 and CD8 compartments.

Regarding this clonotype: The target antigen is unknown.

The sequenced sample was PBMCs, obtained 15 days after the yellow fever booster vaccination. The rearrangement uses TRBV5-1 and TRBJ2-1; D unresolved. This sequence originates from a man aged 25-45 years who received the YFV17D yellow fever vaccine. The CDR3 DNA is TGCGCCAGCACGGAGACCTCCTACAATGAGCAGTTCTTC. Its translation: CASTETSYNEQFF.